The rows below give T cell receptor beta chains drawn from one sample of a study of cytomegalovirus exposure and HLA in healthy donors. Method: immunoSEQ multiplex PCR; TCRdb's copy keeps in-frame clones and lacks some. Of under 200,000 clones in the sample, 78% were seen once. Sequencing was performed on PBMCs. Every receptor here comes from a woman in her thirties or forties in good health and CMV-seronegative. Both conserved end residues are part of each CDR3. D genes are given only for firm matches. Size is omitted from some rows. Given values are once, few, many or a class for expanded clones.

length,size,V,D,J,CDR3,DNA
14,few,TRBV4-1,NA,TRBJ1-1,CASSLGPGNTEAFF,TGCGCCAGCAGCCTGGGGCCAGGGAACACTGAAGCTTTCTTT
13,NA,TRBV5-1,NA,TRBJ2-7,CASITDGGYEQYF,TGCGCCAGCATCACGGATGGGGGGTACGAGCAGTACTTC
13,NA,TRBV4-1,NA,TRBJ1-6,CASSQLIVSPLHF,TGCGCCAGCAGCCAACTTATCGTTTCACCCCTCCACTTT
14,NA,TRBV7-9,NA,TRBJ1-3,CASSLSEVGNTIYF,TGTGCCAGCAGCTTATCCGAGGTTGGAAACACCATATATTTT
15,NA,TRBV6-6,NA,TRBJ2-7,CASSSGQGASYEQYF,TGTGCCAGCAGTTCCGGGCAGGGTGCCTCCTACGAGCAGTACTTC
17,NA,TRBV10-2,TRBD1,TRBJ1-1,CASSGRDRGTLNTEAFF,TGCGCCAGCAGTGGACGGGACAGGGGGACGTTGAACACTGAAGCTTTCTTT
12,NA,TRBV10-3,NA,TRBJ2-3,CAISAVVNTQYF,TGTGCCATCAGTGCGGTTGTGAATACGCAGTATTTT
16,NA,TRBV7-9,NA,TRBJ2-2,CASSLSGFFKTGELFF,TGTGCCAGCAGCTTATCAGGGTTCTTTAAAACCGGGGAGCTGTTTTTT
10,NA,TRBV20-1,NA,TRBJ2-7,CSATNYEQYF,TGCAGTGCTACCAACTACGAGCAGTACTTC
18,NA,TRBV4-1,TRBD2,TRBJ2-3,CASSRGGLAGPITDTQYF,TGCGCCAGCAGCCGCGGGGGACTAGCGGGGCCTATCACAGATACGCAGTATTTT
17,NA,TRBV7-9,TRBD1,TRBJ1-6,CASSLPRDRDSNSPLHF,TGTGCCAGCAGCTTACCCAGAGACAGGGATAGTAATTCACCCCTCCACTTT
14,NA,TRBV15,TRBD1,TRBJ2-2,CATSRGQSPGELFF,TGTGCCACCAGCAGGGGACAGTCTCCCGGGGAGCTGTTTTTT
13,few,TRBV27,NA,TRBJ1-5,CASSQNRDTLQHF,TGTGCCAGCAGCCAGAATAGGGACACTCTCCAGCATTTT
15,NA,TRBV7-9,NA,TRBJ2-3,CASSRSQGTTDTQYF,TGTGCCAGCAGCCGATCACAGGGAACGACAGATACGCAGTATTTT
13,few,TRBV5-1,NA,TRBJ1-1,CASSFQGRTEAFF,TGCGCCAGCAGCTTCCAAGGGAGGACTGAAGCTTTCTTT
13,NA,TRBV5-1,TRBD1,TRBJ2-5,CASHRGYGETQYF,TGCGCCAGCCACAGGGGATATGGGGAGACCCAGTACTTC
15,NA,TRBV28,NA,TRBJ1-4,CASSFVFGEGEKLFF,TGTGCCAGCAGTTTTGTGTTCGGGGAGGGGGAAAAACTGTTTTTT
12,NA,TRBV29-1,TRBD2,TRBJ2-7,CSVVSGGYEQYF,TGCAGCGTTGTTAGCGGGGGCTACGAGCAGTACTTC
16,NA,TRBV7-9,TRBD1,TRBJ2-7,CASSLAGTVGHYEQYF,TGTGCCAGCAGCTTAGCTGGGACAGTCGGCCACTACGAGCAGTACTTC
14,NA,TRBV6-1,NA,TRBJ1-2,CASSEGVGAYGYTF,TGTGCCAGCAGTGAAGGTGTGGGGGCCTATGGCTACACCTTC
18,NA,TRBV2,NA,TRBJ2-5,CASSGLAFRGKSQETQYF,TGTGCCAGCAGTGGTTTAGCCTTCCGGGGGAAGAGCCAAGAGACCCAGTACTTC
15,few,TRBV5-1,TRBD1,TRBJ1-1,CASSILDRGGVEAFF,TGCGCCAGCAGCATCCTGGACAGGGGAGGGGTTGAAGCTTTCTTT
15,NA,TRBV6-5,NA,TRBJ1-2,CASSYSSRGASDYTF,TGTGCCAGCAGTTACTCGTCCCGGGGGGCCTCTGACTACACCTTC
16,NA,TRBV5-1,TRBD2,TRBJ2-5,CASSSTLAGGLKTQYF,TGCGCCAGCAGCTCGACGCTAGCGGGGGGTTTGAAGACCCAGTACTTC